The 16 T cell receptor beta chains presented below share a single source sample, sequenced in a study of blood T cell repertoires in COVID-19. Sequenced by immunoSEQ multiplex PCR; TCRdb stores in-frame clones only, minus some. The sample lists 60,000 to 70,000 clones; less than 90% were seen once. Sequenced sample: peripheral blood. The source of these receptors is a man aged 80 or over with acute or convalescent COVID-19.

The chain uses TRBV15 and TRBJ1-2; TRBD1 matches 9 bases. V dropped 2 bases and J dropped 8; count of bases not matched to a gene: 6. The V gene's germline CDR1 is LNHNV and CDR2 YYDKDF (reference sequence). The length of the CDR3 is 14 residues. In DNA, the CDR3 is TGTGCCACCAGCAGATCTAGGACAGGGGCCGGCTACACCTTC. It translates to CATSRSRTGAGYTF.

CDR3: CASRFTGGPYEQYF. CDR3 in DNA: TGCGCCAGCAGGTTTACAGGGGGCCCCTACGAGCAGTACTTC. The chain couples TRBV5-1 to TRBJ2-7; 9 bases line up with TRBD1. The CDR3 is 14 amino acids. The germline V gene has CDR1 SGHRS and CDR2 YFSETQ. J was trimmed by 2 bases and V by 5 bases; bases with no gene match: 5.

This clone was counted a few times. V is TRBV28 and J is TRBJ1-4; 10 bases match TRBD1. This CDR3 is 14 amino acids long. Germline CDR1 and CDR2: MDHEN and SYDVKM. V shed 4 bases, J shed 12 bases, and the junction held 8 bases outside the gene matches. This chain's CDR3 is CASSSDRGPLQLFF. For the CDR3, the DNA is TGTGCCAGCAGTTCTGACAGGGGGCCCTTACAACTGTTTTTT. The full variable domain, rest sourced from reference TRBV28 and TRBJ1-4, is DVKVTQSSRYLVKRTGEKVFLECVQDMDHENMFWYRQDPGLGLRLIYFSYDVKMKEKGDIPEGYSVSREKKERFSLILESASTNQTSMYLCASSSDRGPLQLFFGSGTQLSVL.

This rearrangement joins TRBV7-2 to TRBJ2-2, with D perhaps TRBD2 (7 bases). CDR1 SGHTA and CDR2 FQGNSA come from the germline V gene. The CDR3 is 15 amino acids. V gave up 7 bases and J gave up 0 bases, with 12 bases separating them. The CDR3 DNA is TGTGCCAGCAAGGGGGGGCTCGCGAACACCGGGGAGCTGTTTTTT. Its translation: CASKGGLANTGELFF. Full variable domain (rest looked up from reference TRBV7-2 and TRBJ2-2): GAGVSQSPSNKVTEKGKDVELRCDPISGHTALYWYRQSLGQGLEFLIYFQGNSAPDKSGLPSDRFSAERTGGSVSTLTIQRTQQEDSAVYLCASKGGLANTGELFFGEGSRLTVL.

This chain joins TRBV19 and TRBJ2-5; 8 bases fit TRBD2. The V gene end was trimmed by 6 bases and the J gene end by 5 bases; junction bases not matched to a gene: 11. This CDR3 has 15 amino acids. Germline CDR1 and CDR2: LNHDA and SQIVND (reference sequence). The CDR3 protein is CASSNSGGRMETQYF. The CDR3 DNA is TGTGCCAGTAGCAACTCGGGGGGGCGTATGGAGACCCAGTACTTC.

This sequence joins TRBV3-1 (or the pseudogene TRBV3-2) and TRBJ2-5; 7 bases are a match to TRBD1. This CDR3 comprises 15 residues. Germline V gives CDR1 LGHDT, CDR2 YNNKEL (reference sequence). The junction had 6 bases not matched to a gene; V was cut back by 1 base and J by 4 bases. The chain's CDR3 is CASSQGVTGRETQYF. As DNA, the CDR3 is TGTGCCAGCAGCCAAGGGGTGACAGGGAGAGAGACCCAGTACTTC.

CDR3 sequence: CASTRGGYDEQFF. For the CDR3, the DNA is TGCGCCAGCACCCGCGGCGGGTACGATGAGCAGTTCTTC. The J gene is TRBJ2-1, the V gene TRBV5-1; possibly TRBD2 for D (5 bases). V lost 6 bases and J 8 bases, leaving 15 bases between the germline ends. The V gene's germline CDR1 is SGHRS and CDR2 YFSETQ. The CDR3 contains 13 residues.

In this sample, this clone turned up a few times. The chain combines TRBV5-1 with TRBJ2-7; tentative D call: TRBD2 (5 bases). The germline V gene has CDR1 SGHRS and CDR2 YFSETQ. CDR3 length: 13 amino acids. V lost 5 bases, J lost 3 bases, and 12 bases lay in between. The DNA of the CDR3 is TGCGCCAGCAGAAAGGACTCCCACTACGAGCAGTACTTC. This codes for CASRKDSHYEQYF.

The chain combines TRBV24-1 with TRBJ1-4; D not resolved. V lost 4 bases and J 6 bases, leaving 5 bases between the germline ends. The CDR3 is 12 amino acids. Germline loops: CDR1 KGHDR, CDR2 SFDVKD. The CDR3 nucleotides read TGTGCCACCAGTGACCCGTATGAAAAACTGTTTTTT. It encodes CATSDPYEKLFF.

This clone is a singleton in its sample. This chain uses TRBV18 with TRBJ1-1; possible D gene TRBD1, 6 bases. V was pared by 3 bases and J by 1 base, with 15 bases between. CDR1 and CDR2 from the germline V gene are KGHSH and LQKENI. This CDR3 region has 16 residues. DNA of the CDR3: TGTGCCAGCTCACCTGGCCCGGGACAAAGGAACACTGAAGCTTTCTTT. As protein: CASSPGPGQRNTEAFF. Drawing the rest from reference TRBV18 and TRBJ1-1, the complete variable domain is NAGVMQNPRHLVRRRGQEARLRCSPMKGHSHVYWYRQLPEEGLKFMVYLQKENIIDESGMPKERFSAEFPKEGPSILRIQQVVRGDSAAYFCASSPGPGQRNTEAFFGQGTRLTVV.

This clone has only a few counts. The rearrangement links TRBV6-6 to TRBJ1-6; TRBD1 aligns across 8 bases. With 5 bases clipped from V and 0 bases from J, the junction kept 9 bases outside the gene matches. The germline CDR1 and CDR2 sequences are MNHNY and SVGAGI (reference sequence). The CDR3 contains 18 residues. Written as DNA, the CDR3 is TGTGCCAGCAGTCTTCAGGACAGGGCGAGCTCCTATAATTCACCCCTCCACTTT. Translation gives CASSLQDRASSYNSPLHF.

This chain's CDR3 is CASSFPRSAGRYEQYF. The DNA for the CDR3 is TGTGCCAGCAGCTTCCCTCGGTCGGCAGGGCGCTACGAGCAGTACTTC. The V call is TRBV11-2, the J call TRBJ2-7; tentative D call: TRBD1 (5 bases). The germline V gene encodes CDR1 SGHAT and CDR2 FQNNGV. The CDR3 is made up of 16 amino acids. V was shortened by 3 bases and J by 3 bases, with 18 bases between the two germline ends. The full variable domain, its missing parts supplied by reference TRBV11-2 and TRBJ2-7, is EAGVAQSPRYKIIEKRQSVAFWCNPISGHATLYWYQQILGQGPKLLIQFQNNGVVDDSQLPKDRFSAERLKGVDSTLKIQPAKLEDSAVYLCASSFPRSAGRYEQYFGPGTRLTVT.

V is TRBV2 and J is TRBJ2-7; TRBD2 matches 12 bases. The ends lost 6 bases at V and 3 bases at J; junction bases unmatched: 9. This CDR3 is built from 16 residues. The germline V gene encodes CDR1 SNHLY and CDR2 FYNNEI. This CDR3 reads CASSGLTSGSFYEQYF. The CDR3 DNA reads TGTGCCAGCAGCGGCCTGACTAGCGGGAGTTTCTACGAGCAGTACTTC.

The V call is TRBV5-8, the J call TRBJ1-2; 10 nucleotides match TRBD1. The CDR3 contains 13 residues. Germline lookup yields CDR1 SGHTS and CDR2 YDEGEE. The V segment lost 4 bases and the J segment 5 bases; nucleotides outside the gene matches: 2. CDR3 in DNA: TGTGCCAGCAGCCCGGGACAGGGGTATGGCTACACCTTC. It specifies CASSPGQGYGYTF.

This clone was counted once. The V call is TRBV9, the J call TRBJ2-7; D is unresolved. Germline V CDR1 and CDR2: SGDLS, YYNGEE. V was shortened by 0 bases and J by 3 bases, with 13 bases between the two germline ends. This CDR3 contains 15 residues. The CDR3 bases are TGTGCCAGCAGCGTAGGAAGCGCGGCTAGCTACGAGCAGTACTTC. Its protein product is CASSVGSAASYEQYF. Filled out from reference TRBV9 and TRBJ2-7, the complete variable domain reads DSGVTQTPKHLITATGQRVTLRCSPRSGDLSVYWYQQSLDQGLQFLIQYYNGEERAKGNILERFSAQQFPDLHSELNLSSLELGDSALYFCASSVGSAASYEQYFGPGTRLTVT.

The V call is TRBV4-1, the J call TRBJ1-2, with 8 bases matching TRBD1. V gave up 1 base and J gave up 1 base; unmatched junction bases: 2. This CDR3 spans 15 amino acids. Germline loops: CDR1 MGHRA, CDR2 YSYEKL. The CDR3: CASSQVDRVNYGYTF. In DNA, the CDR3 is TGCGCCAGCAGCCAAGTGGACAGGGTTAACTATGGCTACACCTTC.